This section outlines one T cell receptor beta chain sequence together with its context. The record originates from a study of blood T cell repertoires in COVID-19. On the study more broadly: The analysed material was cDNA or gDNA that came from T cells, B-cell-depleted T cells, or PBMCs.

As originally analysed: Amplified reference gene primers provided the basis for estimating nucleated cell counts. Profiling relied on immunoSEQ multiplex PCR, and the TCRdb table lists in-frame clones only, not all of them. V, J and clone size are those of that table, while D and trimming were read from the DNA. Of about 200,000 clones listed, 90% are singletons. In germline, CDR1 is MDHEN, CDR2 SYDVKM. This CDR3 is 12 amino acids long. V was trimmed by 10 bases and J by 7 bases, leaving 16 bases between them. Sequenced sample: peripheral blood. The rearrangement links TRBV28 to TRBJ1-2; D not certain. The sequence was collected from a man aged 45-60 years with acute or convalescent COVID-19. In DNA, the CDR3 is TGTGCCACCATAAAATCGGCGGGTGGCTACACCTTC. Translated, it gives CATIKSAGGYTF.